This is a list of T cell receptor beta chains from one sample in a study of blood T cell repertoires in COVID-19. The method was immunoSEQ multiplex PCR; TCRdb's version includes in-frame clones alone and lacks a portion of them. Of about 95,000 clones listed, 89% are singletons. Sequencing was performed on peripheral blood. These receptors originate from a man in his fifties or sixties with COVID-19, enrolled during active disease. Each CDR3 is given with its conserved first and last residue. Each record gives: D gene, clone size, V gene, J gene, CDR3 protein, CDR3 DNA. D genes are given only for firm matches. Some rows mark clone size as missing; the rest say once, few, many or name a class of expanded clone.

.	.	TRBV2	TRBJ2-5	CASRWGRLETQYF	TGTGCCAGCAGGTGGGGGCGCTTAGAGACCCAGTACTTC
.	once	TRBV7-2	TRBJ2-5	CASSLVVSSQETQYF	TGTGCCAGCAGCTTAGTTGTTAGCAGCCAAGAGACCCAGTACTTC
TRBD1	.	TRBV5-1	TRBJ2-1	CASSPGQGFDEQFF	TGCGCCAGCAGTCCGGGACAGGGTTTCGATGAGCAGTTCTTC
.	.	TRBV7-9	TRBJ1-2	CASSLLLSGGYTF	TGTGCCAGCAGCCTCCTTCTGAGCGGAGGCTACACCTTC
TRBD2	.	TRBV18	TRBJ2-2	CASSPLKSGGGTGELFF	TGTGCCAGCTCACCGCTCAAGAGCGGGGGAGGGACCGGGGAGCTGTTTTTT
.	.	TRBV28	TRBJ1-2	CASSLFPGDYGYTF	TGTGCCAGCAGTTTATTTCCAGGGGACTATGGCTACACCTTC
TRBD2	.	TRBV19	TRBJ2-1	CASSTSGGLGEQFF	TGTGCCAGTAGTACTAGCGGGGGACTGGGCGAGCAGTTCTTC
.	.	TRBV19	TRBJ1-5	CASSIEGRGRDQPQHF	TGTGCCAGTAGTATAGAGGGCCGGGGGAGAGATCAGCCCCAGCATTTT
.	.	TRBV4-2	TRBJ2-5	CASSQGRGQETQYF	TGTGCCAGCAGCCAAGGGCGGGGCCAAGAGACCCAGTACTTC
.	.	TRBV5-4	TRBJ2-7	CASSDTGSREQYF	TGTGCCAGCAGTGACACAGGGTCCCGCGAGCAGTACTTC
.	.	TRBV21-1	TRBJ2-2	CASSTHTGGGELFF	TGTGCCAGCAGCACCCATACAGGGGGCGGGGAGCTGTTTTTT
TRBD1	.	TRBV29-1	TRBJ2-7	CSVYDRGLGYEQYF	TGCAGCGTTTACGACAGGGGGCTTGGCTACGAGCAGTACTTC
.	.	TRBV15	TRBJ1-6	CATSRSARVGSPLHF	TGTGCCACCAGCCGAAGCGCCAGGGTTGGGTCACCCCTCCACTTT
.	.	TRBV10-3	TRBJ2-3	CAIGGTGNGADTQYF	TGTGCCATTGGGGGGACCGGGAATGGGGCAGATACGCAGTATTTT
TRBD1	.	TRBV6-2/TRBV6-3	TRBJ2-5	CASSYVPRTGGGETQYF	TGTGCCAGCAGTTACGTGCCCCGGACAGGGGGCGGTGAGACCCAGTACTTC
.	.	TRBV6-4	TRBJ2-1	CASSDSFVGGEQFF	TGTGCCAGCAGTGACTCGTTCGTCGGGGGTGAGCAGTTCTTC
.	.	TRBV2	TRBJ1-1	CASSPRGGENTEAFF	TGTGCCAGCTCCCCAAGAGGGGGGGAAAACACTGAAGCTTTCTTT
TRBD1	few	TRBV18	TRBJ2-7	CASSPSGQWVWEQYF	TGTGCCAGCTCACCGTCGGGACAGTGGGTATGGGAGCAGTACTTC
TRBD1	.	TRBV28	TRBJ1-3	CASSSQQGSGNTIYF	TGTGCCAGCAGTTCTCAACAGGGGAGTGGAAACACCATATATTTT
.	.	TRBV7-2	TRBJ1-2	CASSLSRGPNYGYTF	TGTGCCAGCAGCTTAAGCAGGGGTCCTAACTATGGCTACACCTTC
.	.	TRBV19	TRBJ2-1	CASSIGGGTYNEQFF	TGTGCCAGTAGTATTGGCGGGGGCACCTACAATGAGCAGTTCTTC
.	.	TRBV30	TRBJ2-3	CAWSPDSQRFQTQYF	TGTGCCTGGAGTCCGGACAGTCAGAGGTTTCAGACGCAGTATTTT
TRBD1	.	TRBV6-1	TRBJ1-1	CASSGGQGAGNTEAFF	TGTGCCAGCAGTGGCGGACAGGGCGCGGGGAACACTGAAGCTTTCTTT
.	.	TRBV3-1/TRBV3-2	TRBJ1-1	CASSPLLNTEAFF	TGTGCCAGCAGCCCTCTTTTGAACACTGAAGCTTTCTTT
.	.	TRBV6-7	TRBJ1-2	CANESQGYGYTF	TGTGCCAACGAGTCCCAGGGGTATGGCTACACCTTC
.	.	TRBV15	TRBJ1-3	CATSRDIQTATSSGNTIYF	TGTGCCACCAGCAGGGACATTCAGACAGCAACCAGCTCTGGAAACACCATATATTTT
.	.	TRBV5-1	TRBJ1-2	CASSLEGQYGYTF	TGCGCCAGCAGCCTCGAGGGCCAATATGGCTACACCTTC
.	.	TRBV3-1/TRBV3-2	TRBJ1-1	CASSQGASTEAFF	TGTGCCAGCAGCCAAGGAGCATCCACTGAAGCTTTCTTT
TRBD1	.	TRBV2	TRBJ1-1	CASRGQGQNTEAFF	TGTGCCAGCAGGGGACAGGGTCAAAACACTGAAGCTTTCTTT
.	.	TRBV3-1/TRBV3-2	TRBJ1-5	CASSQYNQPQHF	TGTGCCAGCAGTCAATATAATCAGCCCCAGCATTTT
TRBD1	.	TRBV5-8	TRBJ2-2	CASSISGTGDTGELFF	TGTGCCAGCAGCATTTCCGGGACAGGGGACACCGGGGAGCTGTTTTTT
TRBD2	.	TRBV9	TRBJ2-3	CASSVGEGTDTQYF	TGTGCCAGCAGCGTAGGGGAGGGGACAGATACGCAGTATTTT
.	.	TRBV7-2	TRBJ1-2	CASSLGGDSYGYTF	TGTGCCAGCAGCTTAGGTGGAGATAGCTATGGCTACACCTTC
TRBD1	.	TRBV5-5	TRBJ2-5	CASSPGQGAMRETQYF	TGTGCCAGCAGCCCAGGACAGGGGGCAATGAGGGAGACCCAGTACTTC
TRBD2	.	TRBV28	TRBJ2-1	CASSTGLAGRNNEQFF	TGTGCCAGCAGTACTGGGTTAGCGGGGAGAAACAATGAGCAGTTCTTC
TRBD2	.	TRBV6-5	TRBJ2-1	CASSVPSGGNLEQFF	TGTGCCAGCAGCGTCCCTAGCGGGGGAAATCTTGAGCAGTTCTTC
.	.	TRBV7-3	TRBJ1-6	CASSLTSVGNTPLHF	TGTGCCAGCAGCTTAACAAGCGTAGGCAACACACCCCTCCACTTT
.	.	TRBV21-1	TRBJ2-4	CASSPPCCATRNIQYF	TGTGCCAGCAGCCCCCCTTGTTGCGCGACAAGGAACATTCAGTACTTC
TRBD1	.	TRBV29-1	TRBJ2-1	CSVLGQGFHNEQFF	TGCAGCGTCCTCGGACAGGGGTTCCACAATGAGCAGTTCTTC
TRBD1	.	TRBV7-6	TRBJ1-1	CASNPDRGGLNTEAFF	TGTGCCAGCAACCCGGACAGGGGTGGGTTGAACACTGAAGCTTTCTTT
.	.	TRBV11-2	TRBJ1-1	CASSLDRGGTEAFF	TGTGCCAGCAGCTTAGACAGGGGTGGGACTGAAGCTTTCTTT
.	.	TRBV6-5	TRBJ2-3	CASGGGTDTQYF	TGTGCCAGCGGGGGCGGGACAGATACGCAGTATTTT
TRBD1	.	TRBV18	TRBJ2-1	CASSVDRVKFF	TGTGCCAGCTCAGTTGACAGGGTAAAGTTCTTC
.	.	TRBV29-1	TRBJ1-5	CSVRMGDGGQPQHF	TGCAGCGTACGCATGGGGGATGGGGGCCAGCCCCAGCATTTT
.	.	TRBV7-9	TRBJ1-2	CASSSSTDPSISYGYTF	TGTGCCAGCAGCTCCTCGACAGACCCCTCGATTAGCTATGGCTACACCTTC
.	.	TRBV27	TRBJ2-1	CASSLSGTVHNEQFF	TGTGCCAGCAGTTTGTCGGGGACTGTACACAATGAGCAGTTCTTC
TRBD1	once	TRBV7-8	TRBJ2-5	CASSLKRDRTQETQYF	TGTGCCAGCAGCTTAAAGAGGGACAGGACCCAAGAGACCCAGTACTTC
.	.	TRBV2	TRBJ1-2	CASSEQGWNGYTF	TGTGCCAGCAGTGAACAGGGGTGGAATGGCTACACCTTC
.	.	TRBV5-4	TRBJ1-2	CASSFAGSYGYTF	TGTGCCAGCAGCTTTGCGGGTTCTTATGGCTACACCTTC
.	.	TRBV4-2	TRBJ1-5	CASSQEEAGLGQPQHF	TGTGCCAGCAGCCAGGAAGAAGCAGGGTTAGGGCAGCCCCAGCATTTT